A selection of T cell receptor beta chains follows, all from one sample in a study of blood T cell repertoires in COVID-19. The data were produced by immunoSEQ multiplex PCR, yet TCRdb's version contains in-frame clones alone and is incomplete. The sample consists of 190,000 or so clones, approximately 90% of them appearing once. Sample: peripheral blood. These receptors were obtained from a young woman with active or convalescent COVID-19. Each CDR3 is given with its conserved first and last residue. Fields, in order: clone size, V gene, J gene, D gene, CDR3 DNA, CDR3 protein. A D gene is named only where the DNA matches it firmly. Size is stated for part of the rows, as once, few or many counts, or as a class when the clone is expanded.

>NA|TRBV25-1|TRBJ2-7|TRBD2
TGTGCCAGCAGTGAGGGACTAGCGGGGGGCTACGAGCAGTACTTC
CASSEGLAGGYEQYF
>NA|TRBV9|TRBJ1-4|TRBD1
TGTGCCAGCAGTGGGGACAGAGGAAATGAAAAACTGTTTTTT
CASSGDRGNEKLFF
>NA|TRBV2|TRBJ2-5|TRBD2
TGTGCCAGCGGACTAGCGGGAGGAGTTCAAGAGACCCAGTACTTC
CASGLAGGVQETQYF
>NA|TRBV7-8|TRBJ1-4|TRBD1
TGTGCCAGCAGCTCCGACAGGGATCACACTAATGAAAAACTGTTTTTT
CASSSDRDHTNEKLFF
>NA|TRBV6-5|TRBJ1-2|NA
TGTGCCAGCACCCAGCGGGAAGGGGGCTATGGCTACACCTTC
CASTQREGGYGYTF
>NA|TRBV5-1|TRBJ2-1|TRBD1
TGCGCCAGCAGCTTGGGGGACAGAGGGGTCAATGAGCAGTTCTTC
CASSLGDRGVNEQFF
>NA|TRBV5-1|TRBJ1-4|NA
TGCGCCAGCAGCTTCCAGAGAGACTCTAATGAAAAACTGTTTTTT
CASSFQRDSNEKLFF
>NA|TRBV11-3|TRBJ1-2|TRBD1
TGTGCCAGCAGCTTAGCCTCGACAGGGGGGTATGGCTACACCTTC
CASSLASTGGYGYTF
>NA|TRBV9|TRBJ2-2|TRBD2
TGTGCCAGCAGCGTAGGCGGCGGGAGGGCCGCCGGGGAGCTGTTTTTT
CASSVGGGRAAGELFF
>NA|TRBV7-2|TRBJ1-1|TRBD1
TGTGCCAGCAGCTTAACAGGGGGGAACACTGAAGCTTTCTTT
CASSLTGGNTEAFF
>NA|TRBV5-1|TRBJ1-2|NA
TGCGCCAGCAGCTTGGAACCCGGACGAGGAGGCTATGGCTACACCTTC
CASSLEPGRGGYGYTF
>NA|TRBV7-9|TRBJ2-1|NA
TGTGCCAGCAGCTTAGGGGCAGGTTTGAATGAGCAGTTCTTC
CASSLGAGLNEQFF
>NA|TRBV29-1|TRBJ2-5|NA
TGCAGCGTCGCACGACAGGTGGAGACCCAGTACTTC
CSVARQVETQYF
>NA|TRBV19|TRBJ2-1|NA
TGTGCCTCACAAATCCGGGTAGGAGCCTACAATGAGCAGTTCTTC
CASQIRVGAYNEQFF
>once|TRBV5-1|TRBJ2-7|NA
TGCGCCAGCAGTTCCTCCGGGAGCGAGCAGTACTTC
CASSSSGSEQYF
>NA|TRBV5-5|TRBJ1-1|NA
TGTGCCAGCAGCTTGGGGGCCTTAAACACTGAAGCTTTCTTT
CASSLGALNTEAFF
>NA|TRBV27|TRBJ1-3|TRBD1
TGTGCCAGCAGTGCAACAATCAACAGGGGAACCGGAAACACCATATATTTT
CASSATINRGTGNTIYF
>NA|TRBV29-1|TRBJ2-1|NA
TGCAGCGTTGAAGATGCGGCTCAGCCTTACAATGAGCAGTTCTTC
CSVEDAAQPYNEQFF
>NA|TRBV11-2|TRBJ2-7|TRBD2
TGTGCCAGCAGCTTAGACCCGGGACTAGCCTACGAGCAGTACTTC
CASSLDPGLAYEQYF
>NA|TRBV6-6|TRBJ2-7|NA
TGTGCCAGCAGTTCCCGGGTCCTTTATTACGAGCAGTACTTC
CASSSRVLYYEQYF
>NA|TRBV5-4|TRBJ2-5|NA
TGTGCCAGCAGCAAGGACTCGGGGGAGACCCAGTACTTC
CASSKDSGETQYF
>NA|TRBV6-1|TRBJ1-2|NA
TGTGCCAGCAGTGAGCAGGGGATCGGGGATGGCTACACCTTC
CASSEQGIGDGYTF
>NA|TRBV19|TRBJ2-1|TRBD1
TGTGCCAGTAAGAACAGGGGGAAGGTTGAGCAGTTCTTC
CASKNRGKVEQFF
>NA|TRBV28|TRBJ2-7|NA
TGTGCCAGCAGTTTTGGGACTCGTCGGGGGATAGGGGCCTCCTACGAGCAGTACTTC
CASSFGTRRGIGASYEQYF
>NA|TRBV5-6|TRBJ1-5|NA
TGTGCCAGCAGCTTCTACCTCGGACAGAGTAATCAGCCCCAGCATTTT
CASSFYLGQSNQPQHF
>NA|TRBV5-5|TRBJ1-2|NA
TGTGCCAGCAGCTTTACGTCCGGGTCTGACTATGGCTACACCTTC
CASSFTSGSDYGYTF
>few|TRBV28|TRBJ1-1|NA
TGTGCCAGCAGTTTAAGCCTGACAGGGAACACTGAAGCTTTCTTT
CASSLSLTGNTEAFF